This TCR beta chain was obtained from a study of blood T cell repertoires in COVID-19 (dated by TCRdb to 2018 to 2021). Concerning the study at large: Samples from collaborators originated in the United States, Italy and Spain and spanned both the acute and convalescent phases of COVID-19. The material from the prospective study consisted of cDNA or gDNA derived from T cells, B-cell-depleted T cells, or PBMCs. Subjects who had been exposed to COVID-19, were actively infected with it, or had recovered from it provided the deeply sampled blood TCRbeta repertoires that made up the dataset. A freely available public database, intended as a resource for researchers studying the immune response to SARS-CoV-2, is where the repertoires were released. The samples were drawn from two sources: the first 160 participants of the ongoing ImmuneRACE study, and 1,000 to 1,500 subjects contributed by 6 global collaborators. Nearly every sample came with metadata listing a de-identified subject ID, COVID-19 status, age in years and sex. HLA class I and class II types, where available, came from metadata supplied by the sample provider rather than from assay-based typing. The paper's findings and limits, for the study overall: The amount of clinical and demographic metadata varied by source and participant and was provided uncurated.

TCRbeta CDR3 regions were amplified from genomic DNA by means of the immunoSEQ Assay, a bias-controlled multiplex PCR. The authors processed their data as follows. The number of nucleated cells in each sample was estimated from the amplification of reference gene primers within the assay. To quantify the absolute abundance of each unique TCRbeta CDR3 rearrangement, sequence reads were collapsed and filtered. For each sample, productive Simpson clonality was calculated as the square root of Simpson's diversity index across productive rearrangements. Sourced from immuneACCESS, this table was stored by TCRdb with only in-frame sequences that have V and J called. A share of the clones is absent; for the studies checked, an unresolved V gene accounts for under half, and the remainder has no known explanation. V, J and clone size are taken as reported in that table, and D and trimming were inferred from the DNA itself. Here the sample has a few hundred thousand clones; about 80% occur a single time. The ten largest clonotypes hold roughly 3.1% of the sample.

In the prospective study, participants were about 18 to 90 years old, resided in fewer than 25 geographic areas of the United States, and were enrolled through a virtual design. To assign participants to cohorts, the prospective study relied on clinical history that participants themselves reported in a screening survey and a study questionnaire. For ImmuneRACE Cohort 3, a participant was defined as recovered based on two consecutive negative NP/OP PCR tests, clearance by a healthcare professional, or resolution of symptoms. In the prospective study, whole blood, serum and a nasopharyngeal or oropharyngeal swab were collected from each participant by mobile phlebotomists. Over an approximately 2-month period, participants in the prospective study had the option of providing additional blood draws and questionnaires. Blood samples from the prospective study were shipped frozen or at room temperature prior to DNA extraction.

Relative to germline, V is missing 1 base and J is missing 5 bases, with 4 bases of the junction outside any gene match. CDR1 and CDR2 were assigned from the germline V gene (reference sequence) as SEHNR and FQNEAQ. Including cysteine and phenylalanine, the CDR3 has 14 amino acids. Only the CDR3 part of the read is kept: 42 bases, read in frame from the first base. Note on this clone: The antigen it binds to is not known. Per-base qualities were not stored, and no clone one base away is much larger.

The V gene is TRBV7-9 and the J gene is TRBJ2-5; 7 bases in the junction line up with TRBD2. Sequenced input: PBMCs or T cells enriched from blood (not recorded which). The TCR was taken from a man aged 50-60 years who had recovered from COVID-19. The CDR3 has the sequence CASSLVGGTETQYF. The DNA sequence is TGTGCCAGCAGCTTAGTCGGGGGGACGGAGACCCAGTACTTC.